Each of the 12 T cell receptor beta chains below was sequenced from the same sample in a study of a mutant IDH1 vaccine in newly diagnosed glioma. Antigens for these TCRs are unknown. The data were produced by immunoSEQ multiplex PCR, yet TCRdb's version contains in-frame clones alone and is incomplete. The sample holds some 38,000 clones, roughly 71% seen once. Time point here: week 47, end of study. In every dose of vaccine, 300 ug of mutant IDH1 20-mer peptide was given alongside topical imiquimod. The sample in question was PBMCs, obtained from a glioma patient whose treatment included an IDH1 peptide vaccine. The receptors derive from a man between 40 and 49 years old with glioma.

As to this clone: Other DNA sequences in the same sample also yield this CDR3. The CDR3: CASSYGRGPAYEQYV. CDR3 nucleotides: TGTGCCAGCAGTTATGGCAGGGGCCCTGCCTATGAGCAGTACGTC. The V call is TRBV6-5, the J call TRBJ2-7, with TRBD1 as a possible D gene (6 bases). There are 15 residues in the CDR3. Germline CDR1 and CDR2: MNHEY and SVGAGI.

V is TRBV7-9 and J is TRBJ2-1, with 14 bases aligning to TRBD2. Germline loops: CDR1 SEHNR, CDR2 FQNEAQ (reference sequence). V lost 5 bases and J lost 10; bases outside the gene matches: 7. The CDR3 length is 15 residues. The CDR3 DNA is TGTGCCAGCAGCCCTTGGACTAGCGGGAGGTCAGAGCAGTTCTTC. Its protein product is CASSPWTSGRSEQFF.

V and J are TRBV7-2 and TRBJ2-7, with D possibly TRBD1 on 5 matching bases. Trimming cost V 1 base and J 6 bases, with 16 bases left between them. This CDR3 region has 15 residues. Germline CDR1 is SGHTA and CDR2 is FQGNSA. DNA of the CDR3: TGTGCCAGCAGCTTAGATGGTGGGGCCTGGGGCGAGCAGTACTTC. Its protein product is CASSLDGGAWGEQYF. Supplemented by reference TRBV7-2 and TRBJ2-7, the full variable domain reads GAGVSQSPSNKVTEKGKDVELRCDPISGHTALYWYRQSLGQGLEFLIYFQGNSAPDKSGLPSDRFSAERTGGSVSTLTIQRTQQEDSAVYLCASSLDGGAWGEQYFGPGTRLTVT.

The chain is built from TRBV11-3 and TRBJ2-5, with 7 nucleotides matching TRBD2. The V gene end was trimmed by 0 bases and the J gene end by 7 bases; junction bases not matched to a gene: 5. The germline gives CDR1 SGHNT, CDR2 YENEEA. The CDR3 extends over 14 amino acids. In DNA form, the CDR3 reads TGTGCCAGCAGCTTAGAAGGCGGGAGAGGGACCCAGTACTTC. Protein sequence: CASSLEGGRGTQYF.

The rearrangement joins TRBV5-1 to TRBJ1-2; 8 nucleotides align to TRBD1. The CDR3 covers 14 residues. With 4 bases clipped from V and 0 bases from J, the junction kept 2 bases outside the gene matches. The germline CDR1 and CDR2 sequences are SGHRS and YFSETQ. As DNA, the CDR3 is TGCGCCAGCAGCGTGGGACAGGCTAACTATGGCTACACCTTC. Encoded protein: CASSVGQANYGYTF.

J is TRBJ1-5 and V is TRBV15; possible D gene TRBD1, 5 bases. The V gene's germline CDR1 is LNHNV and CDR2 YYDKDF (reference sequence). The V end lost 3 bases, the J end lost 5 bases, and 8 bases lay between the germline ends. CDR3 length equals 13 residues. DNA for the CDR3: TGTGCCACCAGCAGGGGACGTTATCAGCCCCAGCATTTT. It specifies CATSRGRYQPQHF.

The chain links TRBV13 to TRBJ2-1; D gene unclear. CDR1 PRHDT and CDR2 FYEKMQ come from the germline V gene (reference sequence). The CDR3 loop spans 10 amino acids. Trimming shortened V by 8 bases and J by 9 bases, and 8 bases separated the two germline ends. The CDR3, as DNA: TGTGCCAGCGGCACTACTGAGCAGTTCTTC. It specifies CASGTTEQFF.

V usage is TRBV5-1 and J usage is TRBJ2-7, with TRBD2 identical over 11 bases. CDR3 size: 14 residues. V lost 4 bases, J lost 4 bases, and 4 bases stayed unmatched. Germline V gene sequence: CDR1 SGHRS, CDR2 YFSETQ. CDR3 coding DNA: TGCGCCAGCAGCACGGGACTAGCGGCGTACGAGCAGTACTTC. Translating it yields CASSTGLAAYEQYF.

The chain has TRBV2 and TRBJ1-1; possible D gene TRBD1, 6 bases. This CDR3 spans 14 amino acids. V gave up 7 bases and J gave up 7 bases, with 19 bases separating them. Germline V gene data show CDR1 as SNHLY and CDR2 as FYNNEI. This CDR3 is CASTLWTERYEAFF. CDR3 bases: TGTGCCAGCACCCTGTGGACAGAGCGGTATGAAGCTTTCTTT.

This clone was recorded only once. This rearrangement joins TRBV7-2 to TRBJ2-5, with 10 bases fitting TRBD2. V lost 5 bases and J lost 7; bases outside the gene matches: 13. The CDR3 loop spans 16 amino acids. Germline values: CDR1 SGHTA, CDR2 FQGNSA. CDR3 sequence reads: CASSPLRVAGGSTQYF. The CDR3 region has the DNA TGTGCCAGCAGCCCCCTGAGAGTAGCGGGAGGTTCGACCCAGTACTTC.

In this sample, this clone turned up a few times. V usage is TRBV10-1 and J usage is TRBJ2-5; 8 positions match TRBD2. This CDR3 is 14 amino acids long. CDR1 and CDR2 (germline): WNHNN, SYGVQD (reference sequence). Trimming removed 2 bases from V and 5 bases from J; junction bases left unmatched: 4. Here the CDR3 reads CASSEQREHETQYF. The CDR3 DNA sequence: TGCGCCAGCAGTGAGCAGCGGGAGCATGAGACCCAGTACTTC.

The rearrangement uses TRBV5-1 and TRBJ2-2; 8 bases agree with TRBD1. Trimming took 5 bases from V and 4 from J; bases not matched to a gene: 7. CDR3 length equals 15 residues. Germline CDR1 reads SGHRS; CDR2 reads YFSETQ. The CDR3, as DNA: TGCGCCAGCAGTTCGGACAGGGTATCCACCGGGGAGCTGTTTTTT. Its protein is CASSSDRVSTGELFF.